The 27 T cell receptor beta chains in this list originate from one sample, sequenced in a study of blood T cell repertoires in COVID-19. Only in-frame clones appear in the TCRdb table, and some are missing; sequencing was by immunoSEQ multiplex PCR. The data contain fewer than 150,000 clones, 70% to 90% of them singletons. Sequenced input: peripheral blood. These receptors came from a human donor in a cohort sampled during active COVID-19.

Details on this clone: The same CDR3 can be traced to other DNA sequences in this sample. The chain recombines TRBV7-3 with TRBJ2-1; TRBD2 agrees at 7 bases. The ends lost 2 bases at V and 0 bases at J; junction bases unmatched: 4. There are 16 residues in the CDR3. Germline V CDR1 and CDR2: SGHTA, FQGTGA. The CDR3 is CASSLRRGDSYNEQFF. CDR3 DNA sequence: TGTGCCAGCAGCTTACGACGGGGGGACTCCTACAATGAGCAGTTCTTC.

The V and J genes are TRBV21-1 and TRBJ2-3; the DNA was not used to check the table's D call, TRBD1. TRBV21-1 is assigned pseudogene status. The CDR3 contains 19 residues. Here the CDR3 reads CASSKERDRVLSWTDTQYF. The CDR3 DNA follows: TGTGCCAGCAGCAAAGAGAGGGACAGGGTACTGAGTTGGACAGATACGCAGTATTTT.

The chain uses TRBV2 and TRBJ1-6; D might be TRBD1 (5 bases). Germline loops: CDR1 SNHLY, CDR2 FYNNEI. The length of the CDR3 is 15 residues. V lost 0 bases, J lost 8 bases, and 11 bases lay in between. The DNA for the CDR3 is TGTGCCAGCAGTGAAGCCGGGACTCCAGATTCACCCCTCCACTTT. This encodes CASSEAGTPDSPLHF.

The gene calls are TRBV11-2 and TRBJ2-4; the match to TRBD1 covers 10 bases. Germline V gene sequence: CDR1 SGHAT, CDR2 FQNNGV. Germline trimming cut 4 bases from V and 1 base from J; bases unmatched to any gene: 4. The CDR3 is 16 amino acids. The CDR3 region has the DNA TGTGCCAGCAGCTCGACAGGGGGCGAGGCCAAAAACATTCAGTACTTC. Its translation is CASSSTGGEAKNIQYF.

This chain links TRBV3-1 (or the pseudogene TRBV3-2) with TRBJ1-6, with 8 positions matching TRBD1. The CDR3 totals 15 residues. Germline V CDR1 and CDR2: LGHDT, YNNKEL (reference sequence). J lost 10 bases, V lost 2 bases, and 7 bases had no gene match. CDR3 region: CASSQRGQGGSPLHF. The CDR3 DNA is TGTGCCAGCAGCCAACGAGGACAGGGTGGATCACCCCTCCACTTT.

The chain combines TRBV27 with TRBJ2-1, with D possibly being TRBD2 (5 bases). The germline gives CDR1 MNHEY, CDR2 SMNVEV (reference sequence). Trimming pared 6 bases from V and 9 bases from J, leaving 15 bases between. The CDR3 is 13 residues long. CDR3 coding DNA: TGTGCCAGCAGGGGAACGGGGAAATCTGAGCAGTTCTTC. This gives the protein CASRGTGKSEQFF.

V gene TRBV7-7 combines with J gene TRBJ2-3; 9 positions agree with TRBD2. V lost 5 bases, J lost 0 bases, and 3 bases stayed unmatched. The germline V gene has CDR1 SSHAT and CDR2 FNYEAQ (reference sequence). The CDR3 has 15 amino acids. CDR3 nucleotides: TGTGCCAGCAGCCTTACTAGCGGGAGCACAGATACGCAGTATTTT. Residues: CASSLTSGSTDTQYF.

The J gene is TRBJ1-6, the V gene TRBV5-1; TRBD1 matches at 7 bases. The CDR3 consists of 14 residues. V dropped 3 bases and J dropped 7; count of bases not matched to a gene: 4. Germline CDR1 SGHRS, CDR2 YFSETQ. The CDR3, as DNA: TGCGCCAGCAGCTCCAGGGGGATGAATTCACCCCTCCACTTT. This gives the protein CASSSRGMNSPLHF.

The chain recombines TRBV5-1 with TRBJ1-6, with TRBD1 matching 9 bases. The CDR3 runs to 15 residues. Germline trimming cut 1 base from V and 8 bases from J; bases unmatched to any gene: 4. The germline V gene encodes CDR1 SGHRS and CDR2 YFSETQ. CDR3 in amino acids: CASSLMGQGDSPLHF. The CDR3 region has the DNA TGCGCCAGCAGCTTGATGGGACAGGGTGATTCACCCCTCCACTTT.

This clone occurred once. The V and J genes are TRBV5-1 and TRBJ2-7; 11 bases fit TRBD1. V was pared by 3 bases and J by 6 bases, with 5 bases of the junction left unmatched. This CDR3 contains 14 residues. CDR1 SGHRS and CDR2 YFSETQ come from the germline V gene. CDR3 region: CASSWGQGETEQYF. In DNA, the CDR3 is TGCGCCAGCAGCTGGGGACAGGGGGAAACCGAGCAGTACTTC.

This clone appeared a single time. The chain couples TRBV3-1 (or the pseudogene TRBV3-2) to TRBJ1-2; D may be TRBD1 (6 bases). The CDR3 consists of 14 residues. Trimming stripped 1 base from V and 7 bases from J, with 13 bases between. The germline V gene has CDR1 LGHDT and CDR2 YNNKEL (reference sequence). The CDR3: CASSQADSLSGYTF. CDR3 nucleotide sequence: TGTGCCAGCAGCCAAGCGGACAGTCTGTCTGGCTACACCTTC.

The rearrangement joins TRBV9 to TRBJ2-7; 12 nucleotides align to TRBD1. V trimming: 2 bases; J trimming: 4 bases; junction bases outside the gene matches: 7. This CDR3 is 16 amino acids long. Germline lookup yields CDR1 SGDLS and CDR2 YYNGEE. The CDR3 region is CASSVDPGQGAYEQYF. CDR3 DNA sequence: TGTGCCAGCAGCGTGGATCCGGGACAGGGGGCGTACGAGCAGTACTTC.

Written as DNA, the CDR3 is TGTGCCAGCAGTCCAGGGACGGCAGCGGGATTCACTGAAGCTTTCTTT. Translating it yields CASSPGTAAGFTEAFF. The chain employs TRBV2 and TRBJ1-1, with D possibly matching TRBD1 (5 bases). Germline V lookup: CDR1 SNHLY, CDR2 FYNNEI. V was shortened by 5 bases and J by 4 bases, with 20 bases between the two germline ends. This CDR3 spans 16 amino acids.

In this sample, this clone turned up once. The rearrangement joins TRBV2 to TRBJ2-7; D is perhaps TRBD1 (6 bases). Per germline, CDR1 SNHLY and CDR2 FYNNEI. Between the trimmed V and J ends, which lost 6 bases and 0 bases, there was a span of 6 bases. The length of the CDR3 is 12 residues. In DNA form, the CDR3 reads TGTGCCAGCAGGGACAGCTCCTACGAGCAGTACTTC. Protein sequence: CASRDSSYEQYF.

This sequence joins TRBV5-1 and TRBJ2-1; TRBD1 agrees at 7 bases. The CDR3 is 15 amino acids. Germline values: CDR1 SGHRS, CDR2 YFSETQ. Trimming cost V 1 base and J 1 base; bases outside gene matches: 2. The CDR3 DNA follows: TGCGCCAGCAGCTTGAACAGGGGTTCCTACAATGAGCAGTTCTTC. Its translation: CASSLNRGSYNEQFF.

The chain carries TRBV18 and TRBJ2-7, with D tentatively TRBD1 (7 bases). The CDR3 has 15 residues. Germline V gene sequence: CDR1 KGHSH, CDR2 LQKENI. Trimming stripped 3 bases from V and 6 bases from J, with 18 bases between. The CDR3 nucleotides read TGTGCCAGCTCACCGCGGGACAGTCTCACGGGCGAGCAGTACTTC. Residues: CASSPRDSLTGEQYF.

This rearrangement joins TRBV2 to TRBJ2-3, with TRBD2 identical over 8 bases. Per the germline V gene, CDR1 is SNHLY and CDR2 is FYNNEI. J gave up 4 bases and V 5 bases, and 8 bases lay outside the gene matches. The CDR3 sequence is 15 residues long. The CDR3 DNA sequence: TGTGCCAGCAGTAGGAGGAGCGGGGGTGCAGATACGCAGTATTTT. Translated, it gives CASSRRSGGADTQYF. The variable domain in full, with the rest retrieved from reference TRBV2 and TRBJ2-3, is EPEVTQTPSHQVTQMGQEVILRCVPISNHLYFYWYRQILGQKVEFLVSFYNNEISEKSEIFDDQFSVERPDGSNFTLKIRSTKLEDSAMYFCASSRRSGGADTQYFGPGTRLTVL.

V gene TRBV14 combines with J gene TRBJ2-2; D possibly corresponds to TRBD1 (6 bases). This CDR3 spans 21 amino acids. V was trimmed by 1 base and J by 0 bases, leaving 24 bases between them. CDR1 and CDR2 from the germline V gene are SGHDN and FVKESK. The CDR3: CASSQAAVEQGPRANTGELFF. CDR3 nucleotides: TGTGCCAGCAGCCAAGCCGCAGTGGAACAGGGTCCACGCGCGAACACCGGGGAGCTGTTTTTT. Full variable domain (rest looked up from reference TRBV14 and TRBJ2-2): EAGVTQFPSHSVIEKGQTVTLRCDPISGHDNLYWYRRVMGKEIKFLLHFVKESKQDESGMPNNRFLAERTGGTYSTLKVQPAELEDSGVYFCASSQAAVEQGPRANTGELFFGEGSRLTVL.

This chain connects TRBV6-5 to TRBJ2-2; perhaps TRBD2 as D (5 bases). Trimming cost V 6 bases and J 6 bases, with 11 bases left between them. The CDR3 extends over 13 amino acids. The germline gives CDR1 MNHEY, CDR2 SVGAGI. The CDR3, as DNA: TGTGCCAGCAGCCCCGGGGTTGCCGGGGAGCTGTTTTTT. It is translated as CASSPGVAGELFF.

V is TRBV12-3 or TRBV12-4 and J is TRBJ1-1; the D is unclear. Trimming stripped 1 base from V and 4 bases from J, with 7 bases between. This CDR3 is 13 amino acids long. CDR3 amino acids: CASSLGFSTEAFF. The CDR3 region has the DNA TGTGCCAGCAGTTTAGGGTTCAGCACTGAAGCTTTCTTT.

This clone was observed a single time. The chain has TRBV7-9 and TRBJ2-5; 8 bases are shared with TRBD1. Germline loops: CDR1 SEHNR, CDR2 FQNEAQ (reference sequence). The CDR3 loop spans 15 amino acids. The junction had 10 bases not matched to a gene; V was cut back by 5 bases and J by 5 bases. The CDR3 DNA sequence: TGTGCCAGCAGCGAAGTCGGACAGGGTGTGGAGACCCAGTACTTC. Amino acids: CASSEVGQGVETQYF.

The CDR3, as DNA: TGTGCCAGCAGCTCAGGGGTAGGAGAGACCCAGTACTTC. Translation: CASSSGVGETQYF. The chain joins TRBV7-3 to TRBJ2-5; weak D call: TRBD1 (6 bases). V was shortened by 4 bases and J by 4 bases, with 10 bases between the two germline ends. This CDR3 spans 13 amino acids. Germline V lookup: CDR1 SGHTA, CDR2 FQGTGA.

V is TRBV19 and J is TRBJ1-1; D is possibly TRBD1 (5 bases). CDR1 LNHDA and CDR2 SQIVND come from the germline V gene (reference sequence). This CDR3 contains 14 residues. V lost 5 bases, J lost 3 bases, and 13 bases lay in between. In nucleotides, the CDR3 is TGTGCCAGTAGTTCGCAGGGCGGTGACACTGAAGCTTTCTTT. Its protein product is CASSSQGGDTEAFF.

This CDR3 is CAWTRSGTSYEQYF. The DNA of the CDR3 is TGTGCCTGGACCCGGAGCGGCACTTCCTACGAGCAGTACTTC. The V call is TRBV30, the J call TRBJ2-7; weak D call: TRBD2 (5 bases). CDR3 length: 14 amino acids. Per germline, CDR1 GTSNPN and CDR2 SVGIG (reference sequence). Trimming pared 4 bases from V and 1 base from J, leaving 14 bases between.

The chain employs TRBV12-3 or TRBV12-4 and TRBJ2-2, with a possible D match to TRBD1 (6 bases). Deletions cut 7 bases from V and 7 bases from J, with 10 bases between. CDR3 length: 12 amino acids. This CDR3 reads CASNRDGGELFF. CDR3 bases: TGTGCCAGCAACAGGGATGGCGGGGAGCTGTTTTTT.

The chain has TRBV29-1 and TRBJ1-5; TRBD1 aligns across 8 bases. This CDR3 is 13 amino acids long. Germline loops: CDR1 SQVTM, CDR2 ANQGSEA. V lost 2 bases to trimming and J lost 4 bases; unmatched junction nucleotides: 1. CDR3: CSVETGGNQPQHF. CDR3 bases: TGCAGCGTTGAAACAGGGGGGAATCAGCCCCAGCATTTT.

This sequence joins TRBV6-6 and TRBJ1-5; D is perhaps TRBD1 (5 bases). CDR3 length equals 15 residues. In germline, CDR1 is MNHNY, CDR2 SVGAGI (reference sequence). Trimming shortened V by 7 bases and J by 0 bases, and 13 bases separated the two germline ends. This CDR3 reads CASTQTVYSNQPQHF. The CDR3 DNA follows: TGTGCCAGCACACAGACAGTCTATAGCAATCAGCCCCAGCATTTT.